What follows describes a single T cell receptor beta chain. The source of the sample is a study of control samples from healthy donors and cancer patients. V lost 6 bases to trimming and J lost 4 bases, with 7 bases between them. This CDR3 is 12 amino acids long. From germline, CDR1 is ENHRY and CDR2 SYGVKD. The table came from immunoSEQ multiplex PCR; TCRdb's copy has only in-frame clones and leaves some out. The sample lists roughly 200,000 clones; 90% to 95% were seen once. The rearrangement links TRBV10-3 to TRBJ2-1, with D tentatively TRBD1 (5 bases). Source material: blood. The TCR originated in a man between 18 and 35 years old in good health. CDR3 nucleotide sequence: TGTGCCATCAGCGACAGATACAATGAGCAGTTCTTC. Protein sequence: CAISDRYNEQFF.